One sample yielded the 32 T cell receptor beta chains listed below, sequenced in a study of PD-L1 blockade in urothelial cancer. Time point: peripheral blood 6 weeks after treatment start. Profiling relied on immunoSEQ multiplex PCR, and the TCRdb table lists in-frame clones only, not all of them. The sample yields about 36,000 clones, 75% to 90% seen once. Sequenced material: PBMCs, taken around atezolizumab (anti-PD-L1) treatment. All receptors come from a man in his forties with urothelial cancer.

The V and J genes are TRBV28 and TRBJ1-5, with D unclear. This CDR3 is built from 14 residues. The V end lost 4 bases, the J end lost 4 bases, and 11 bases lay between the germline ends. Germline-derived CDR1 and CDR2 are MDHEN and SYDVKM. This CDR3 reads CASSSWGANQPQHF. CDR3 sequence (DNA): TGTGCCAGCAGTTCCTGGGGAGCAAATCAGCCCCAGCATTTT.

The chain combines TRBV30 with TRBJ2-2; TRBD2 matches at 8 bases. The CDR3 covers 11 residues. The germline gives CDR1 GTSNPN, CDR2 SVGIG (reference sequence). V trimming: 6 bases; J trimming: 7 bases; junction bases outside the gene matches: 1. In nucleotides, the CDR3 is TGTGCCTGTCGGGAGGGCGGGGAGCTGTTTTTT. It codes for CACREGGELFF.

The chain couples TRBV5-4 to TRBJ2-5, with 15 bases matching TRBD2. The V and J ends lost 5 bases and 5 bases, in that order; junction bases with no gene match: 4. Germline V gene data show CDR1 as SGHNT and CDR2 as YYREEE (reference sequence). The CDR3 contains 15 residues. CDR3 region: CASRGLAGGGETQYF. In nucleotides, the CDR3 is TGTGCCAGCAGGGGACTAGCGGGAGGAGGTGAGACCCAGTACTTC.

This sequence joins TRBV5-6 and TRBJ1-2; the match to TRBD1 covers 8 bases. Germline-derived CDR1 and CDR2 are SGHDT and YYEEEE. Trimming cost V 4 bases and J 4 bases; bases outside gene matches: 6. The CDR3 extends over 14 amino acids. CDR3 sequence: CASSPGQGLYGYTF. CDR3 coding DNA: TGTGCCAGCAGCCCAGGACAGGGACTCTATGGCTACACCTTC.

This clone was picked up one time. The chain carries TRBV9 and TRBJ2-1; TRBD2 matches at 8 bases. V lost 3 bases to trimming and J lost 7 bases; unmatched junction nucleotides: 9. This CDR3 has 15 amino acids. Germline lookup yields CDR1 SGDLS and CDR2 YYNGEE. CDR3: CASSEVGLEVNEQFF. The CDR3, as DNA: TGTGCCAGCAGCGAGGTGGGACTAGAGGTGAATGAGCAGTTCTTC.

CDR3 region: CASSYYIGTDTQYF. In DNA, the CDR3 is TGTGCCAGCAGTTATTATATTGGCACAGATACGCAGTATTTT. This chain links TRBV6-6 with TRBJ2-3; D call uncertain. This CDR3 region has 14 residues. Germline values: CDR1 MNHNY, CDR2 SVGAGI (reference sequence). Between the trimmed V and J ends, which lost 3 bases and 1 base, there was a span of 8 bases.

CDR3 DNA sequence: TGTGCCAGTAGTGAGAACGGTAACTATGGCTACACCTTC. This translates into CASSENGNYGYTF. V usage is TRBV19 and J usage is TRBJ1-2; D is unclear. This CDR3 spans 13 amino acids. From germline, CDR1 is LNHDA and CDR2 SQIVND (reference sequence). Deletions cut 5 bases from V and 1 base from J, with 8 bases between.

The chain employs TRBV30 and TRBJ2-7; D is unresolved. Per the germline V gene, CDR1 is GTSNPN and CDR2 is SVGIG (reference sequence). With 1 base removed from V and 4 bases from J, the gap between germline ends came to 8 bases. This CDR3 is built from 12 residues. CDR3 coding DNA: TGTGCCTGGAGTGGGAGTTGGTACGAGCAGTACTTC. This sequence encodes CAWSGSWYEQYF.

The chain is built from TRBV6-6 and TRBJ1-1, with TRBD1 matching 8 bases. The V segment lost 4 bases and the J segment 5 bases; nucleotides outside the gene matches: 12. There are 16 residues in the CDR3. Looked up from germline, CDR1 is MNHNY and CDR2 is SVGAGI (reference sequence). The CDR3 DNA is TGTGCCAGCAGTTCAACCCCCGGACAGGGCGCAACTGAAGCTTTCTTT. This sequence encodes CASSSTPGQGATEAFF.

This chain links TRBV7-9 with TRBJ2-5, with D unclear. The CDR3 totals 15 residues. V lost 5 bases, J lost 2 bases, and 15 bases lay in between. Germline V lookup: CDR1 SEHNR, CDR2 FQNEAQ (reference sequence). The CDR3 loop reads CASSPLGGRQETQYF. The CDR3 DNA reads as TGTGCCAGCAGCCCCTTAGGTGGGCGACAAGAGACCCAGTACTTC.

This clone was picked up a small number of times. CDR3 DNA sequence: TGTGCCAGCAGCCAAGATGCGGGCCTCTTTCTGTACAATGAGCAGTTCTTC. Protein: CASSQDAGLFLYNEQFF. The gene calls are TRBV14 and TRBJ2-1; tentatively, D is TRBD2 (5 bases). Trimming pared 0 bases from V and 4 bases from J, leaving 16 bases between. Per germline, CDR1 SGHDN and CDR2 FVKESK. This CDR3 region has 17 residues.

The chain carries TRBV27 and TRBJ2-7; a possible D gene is TRBD2 (5 bases). The CDR3 covers 14 residues. V lost 8 bases and J 0 bases, leaving 14 bases between the germline ends. Germline loops: CDR1 MNHEY, CDR2 SMNVEV (reference sequence). The CDR3, as DNA: TGTGCCAGCGCCGTTGTGGGAGTCTCCTACGAGCAGTACTTC. The encoded protein is CASAVVGVSYEQYF.

In DNA, the CDR3 is TGTGCCTGGAGTGTGGTAGGGGGTGTTGGCGGGGAGCTGTTTTTT. This codes for CAWSVVGGVGGELFF. The rearrangement joins TRBV30 to TRBJ2-2; possibly TRBD1 for D (6 bases). The CDR3 covers 15 residues. V was clipped by 0 bases and J by 7 bases, with 15 bases between them. CDR1 is GTSNPN, CDR2 SVGIG, per germline (reference sequence). Full variable domain (missing parts from reference TRBV30 and TRBJ2-2): SQTIHQWPATLVQPVGSPLSLECTVEGTSNPNLYWYRQAAGRGLQLLFYSVGIGQISSEVPQNLSASRPQDRQFILSSKKLLLSDSGFYLCAWSVVGGVGGELFFGEGSRLTVL.

This clone has just a few counts. The chain employs TRBV18 and TRBJ2-3; D possibly corresponds to TRBD2 (5 bases). Per germline, CDR1 KGHSH and CDR2 LQKENI. V was pared by 2 bases and J by 5 bases, with 5 bases between. The CDR3 covers 12 residues. The CDR3 loop reads CASSPGGDTQYF. The DNA of the CDR3 is TGTGCCAGCTCACCAGGAGGAGATACGCAGTATTTT.

The rearrangement links TRBV5-6 to TRBJ2-7; tentative D call: TRBD1 (6 bases). The CDR3 contains 16 residues. Trimming cost V 0 bases and J 3 bases, with 16 bases left between them. Germline V gene lookup returns CDR1 SGHDT and CDR2 YYEEEE. CDR3 in DNA: TGTGCCAGCAGCTTGGGACAGGTCTATATCCGCTACGAGCAGTACTTC. This codes for CASSLGQVYIRYEQYF.

This sequence joins TRBV19 and TRBJ2-2; maybe TRBD1 (6 bases). Between the trimmed V and J ends, which lost 5 bases and 2 bases, there was a span of 12 bases. CDR3 length equals 15 residues. Per germline, CDR1 LNHDA and CDR2 SQIVND (reference sequence). Written as DNA, the CDR3 is TGTGCCAGTAGTGTGGGACACTTCAACACCGGGGAGCTGTTTTTT. Amino acid sequence: CASSVGHFNTGELFF.

The chain carries TRBV25-1 and TRBJ2-3; weak D call: TRBD1 (7 bases). CDR1 and CDR2 (germline): MGHDK, SYGVNS. Trimming cost V 3 bases and J 4 bases, with 14 bases left between them. CDR3 size: 15 residues. The CDR3 nucleotides are TGTGCCAGCAGTGATTCAGGGGGAGGAGCAGATACGCAGTATTTT. As protein: CASSDSGGGADTQYF.

The J gene is TRBJ2-2, the V gene TRBV27, with TRBD1 as a possible D gene (7 bases). Trimming cost V 5 bases and J 6 bases, with 22 bases left between them. The CDR3 runs 17 residues. CDR1 is MNHEY and CDR2 is SMNVEV in the germline V gene (reference sequence). CDR3 in DNA: TGTGCCAGCAGTAGCAGCAAGGGGGGACAGAAGGCCGGGGAGCTGTTTTTT. Translated, it gives CASSSSKGGQKAGELFF.

The CDR3 DNA sequence: TGTGCCAGCAGCCCCGCCGCGACAGGTTTGTCTGGGGCCAACGTCCTGACTTTC. Translated: CASSPAATGLSGANVLTF. The V call is TRBV11-2, the J call TRBJ2-6; perhaps TRBD1 as D (6 bases). The CDR3 loop spans 18 amino acids. V lost 5 bases and J 1 base, leaving 18 bases between the germline ends. Germline V gene data show CDR1 as SGHAT and CDR2 as FQNNGV.

This clone ranks as medium-sized (0.01 to 0.1%). This rearrangement joins TRBV12-5 to TRBJ1-5; 8 bases line up with TRBD1. Germline V gives CDR1 LGHNT, CDR2 FRNRAP. Unmatched junction bases numbered 8, after V lost 7 bases and J lost 6 bases. The CDR3 spans 14 residues. CDR3 nucleotide sequence: TGTGCTAGTGCCTCAGGGGGCCCAGGTCAGCCCCAGCATTTT. Encoded protein: CASASGGPGQPQHF.

In its sample, this clone was seen a few times. The rearrangement uses TRBV28 and TRBJ2-5; possibly TRBD2 for D (5 bases). CDR1 MDHEN and CDR2 SYDVKM come from the germline V gene. The CDR3 has 15 residues. The V gene lost 2 bases and the J gene lost 5 bases, with 15 bases spanning the gap. This chain's CDR3 is CASSLGGSGEETQYF. The CDR3 bases are TGTGCCAGCAGTTTAGGTGGGAGTGGGGAGGAGACCCAGTACTTC.

This chain links TRBV28 with TRBJ2-1; possibly TRBD2 for D (6 bases). Between the trimmed V and J ends, which lost 7 bases and 8 bases, there was a span of 24 bases. The CDR3 runs to 16 residues. CDR1 is MDHEN, CDR2 SYDVKM, per germline. Here the CDR3 DNA reads TGTGCCAGCACCACCCCGGGTTCTAGCGCGATCGATGAGCAGTTCTTC. Its protein product is CASTTPGSSAIDEQFF.

CDR3 nucleotides: TGTGCCAGTAGCCTTTCCCTAGCGGGAGGTTACAATGAGCAGTTCTTC. This translates into CASSLSLAGGYNEQFF. This sequence joins TRBV19 and TRBJ2-1, with 11 bases identical to TRBD2. CDR1 LNHDA and CDR2 SQIVND come from the germline V gene (reference sequence). CDR3 length equals 16 residues. The V gene end was trimmed by 6 bases and the J gene end by 4 bases; junction bases not matched to a gene: 8.

Only one count was recorded for this clone. The chain couples TRBV2 to TRBJ2-5, with D perhaps matching TRBD2 (6 bases). Trimming pared 7 bases from V and 5 bases from J, leaving 11 bases between. From germline, CDR1 is SNHLY and CDR2 FYNNEI. The CDR3 covers 12 residues. CDR3 in DNA: TGTGCCAGCACCCTGGGGGGTGAGACCCAGTACTTC. Its translation is CASTLGGETQYF.

The rearrangement joins TRBV27 to TRBJ1-3, with D perhaps TRBD1 (6 bases). Looked up from germline, CDR1 is MNHEY and CDR2 is SMNVEV (reference sequence). V lost 6 bases and J lost 0, with 21 bases in between. CDR3 size: 18 residues. Written as DNA, the CDR3 is TGTGCCAGCAGCTACAGTCCCCCGGACAGATACTCTGGAAACACCATATATTTT. It yields the protein CASSYSPPDRYSGNTIYF.

This rearrangement joins TRBV5-6 to TRBJ1-1, with a weak D call TRBD1 (5 bases). V lost 3 bases and J 5 bases, leaving 14 bases between the germline ends. Germline CDR1 SGHDT, CDR2 YYEEEE. The length of the CDR3 is 14 residues. In nucleotides, the CDR3 is TGTGCCAGCAGCTCGGAGGGACGGAGAACTGAAGCTTTCTTT. This codes for CASSSEGRRTEAFF.

The chain joins TRBV19 to TRBJ2-7, with D perhaps TRBD1 (6 bases). The CDR3 contains 14 residues. Germline V gene data show CDR1 as LNHDA and CDR2 as SQIVND (reference sequence). The germline V and J ends were trimmed by 2 bases and 4 bases, with 12 bases remaining between them. For the CDR3, the DNA is TGTGCCAGTAGTATATCAGCAGGGGATTACGAGCAGTACTTC. This translates into CASSISAGDYEQYF.

This CDR3 is CASMNGLAGVDIQYF. The DNA of the CDR3 is TGTGCCAGCATGAACGGACTAGCGGGAGTTGACATTCAGTACTTC. V is TRBV19 and J is TRBJ2-4, with 13 bases fitting TRBD2. The germline V gene encodes CDR1 LNHDA and CDR2 SQIVND (reference sequence). The CDR3 consists of 15 residues. After removal of 9 bases from V and 8 bases from J, the junction contained 10 bases not matched to a gene. The variable domain in full, with the rest retrieved from reference TRBV19 and TRBJ2-4, is DGGITQSPKYLFRKEGQNVTLSCEQNLNHDAMYWYRQDPGQGLRLIYYSQIVNDFQKGDIAEGYSVSREKKESFPLTVTSAQKNPTAFYLCASMNGLAGVDIQYFGAGTRLSVL.

The V and J genes are TRBV6-6 and TRBJ1-5; D is perhaps TRBD1 (5 bases). Per the germline V gene, CDR1 is MNHNY and CDR2 is SVGAGI (reference sequence). This CDR3 contains 14 residues. The ends were cut back, 1 base at V and 4 bases at J, with 8 bases in the middle. The CDR3 reads CASSYFDRNQPQHF. The CDR3 nucleotides are TGTGCCAGCAGTTACTTTGACAGAAATCAGCCCCAGCATTTT.

The V gene is TRBV18, the J gene TRBJ2-7, with 7 bases aligning to TRBD1. The J segment lost 6 bases and the V segment lost 6 bases, leaving 8 bases of the junction unmatched. There are 13 residues in the CDR3. Per germline, CDR1 KGHSH and CDR2 LQKENI. CDR3 coding DNA: TGTGCCAGCTCCCAACAAGGGGGCGGCGAGCAGTACTTC. Translated, it gives CASSQQGGGEQYF.

The gene calls are TRBV28 and TRBJ1-2; D gene ambiguous. This CDR3 is 16 amino acids long. The V gene lost 6 bases and the J gene lost 7 bases, with 24 bases spanning the gap. Germline V gene sequence: CDR1 MDHEN, CDR2 SYDVKM. DNA for the CDR3: TGTGCCAGCAGGCCAATCTCAGGAGGTGCCGTTCCTGGCTACACCTTC. Residues: CASRPISGGAVPGYTF.

The J gene is TRBJ2-7, the V gene TRBV11-2, with D possibly TRBD1 on 5 matching bases. The V and J ends lost 3 bases and 12 bases respectively, with 9 bases between them. The CDR3 sequence is 10 residues long. Per germline, CDR1 SGHAT and CDR2 FQNNGV. The CDR3 DNA sequence: TGTGCCAGCAGCTTCAGACAGCGGTACTTC. The encoded protein is CASSFRQRYF.